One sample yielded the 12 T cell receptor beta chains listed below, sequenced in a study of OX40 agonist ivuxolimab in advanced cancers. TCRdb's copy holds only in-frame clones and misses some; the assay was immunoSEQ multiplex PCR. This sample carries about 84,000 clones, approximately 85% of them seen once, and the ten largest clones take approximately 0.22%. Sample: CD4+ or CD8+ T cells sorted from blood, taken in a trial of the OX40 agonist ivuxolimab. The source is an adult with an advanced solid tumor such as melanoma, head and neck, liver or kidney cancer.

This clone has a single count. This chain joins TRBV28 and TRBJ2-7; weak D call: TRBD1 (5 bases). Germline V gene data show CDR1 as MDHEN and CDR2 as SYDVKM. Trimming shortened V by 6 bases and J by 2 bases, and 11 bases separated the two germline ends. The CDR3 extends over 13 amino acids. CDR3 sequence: CASSIRVPYEQYF. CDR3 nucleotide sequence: TGTGCCAGCAGCATCAGGGTTCCCTACGAGCAGTACTTC.

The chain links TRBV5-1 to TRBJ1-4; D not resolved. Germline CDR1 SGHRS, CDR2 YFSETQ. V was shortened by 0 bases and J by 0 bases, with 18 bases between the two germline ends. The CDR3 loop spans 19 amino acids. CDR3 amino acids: CASSLVQRVRKSTNEKLFF. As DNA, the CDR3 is TGCGCCAGCAGCTTGGTGCAGCGGGTCAGAAAGTCAACTAATGAAAAACTGTTTTTT.

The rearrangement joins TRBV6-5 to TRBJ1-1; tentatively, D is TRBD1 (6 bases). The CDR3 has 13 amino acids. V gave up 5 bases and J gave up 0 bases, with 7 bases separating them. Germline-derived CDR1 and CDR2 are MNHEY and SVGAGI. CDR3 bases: TGTGCCAGCAGTCGGACAGTGAACACTGAAGCTTTCTTT. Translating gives CASSRTVNTEAFF.

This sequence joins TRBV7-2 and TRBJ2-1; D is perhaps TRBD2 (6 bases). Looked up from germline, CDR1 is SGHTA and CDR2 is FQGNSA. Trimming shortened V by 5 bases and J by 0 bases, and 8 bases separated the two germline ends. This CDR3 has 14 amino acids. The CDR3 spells CASSPGSSYNEQFF. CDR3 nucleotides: TGTGCCAGCAGCCCCGGGAGCTCCTACAATGAGCAGTTCTTC.

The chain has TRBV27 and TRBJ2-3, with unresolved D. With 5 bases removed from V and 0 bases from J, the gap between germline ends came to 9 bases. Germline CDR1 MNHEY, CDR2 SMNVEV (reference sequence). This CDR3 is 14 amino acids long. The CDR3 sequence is CASSPLQSTDTQYF. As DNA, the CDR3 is TGTGCCAGCAGTCCTCTACAGAGCACAGATACGCAGTATTTT.

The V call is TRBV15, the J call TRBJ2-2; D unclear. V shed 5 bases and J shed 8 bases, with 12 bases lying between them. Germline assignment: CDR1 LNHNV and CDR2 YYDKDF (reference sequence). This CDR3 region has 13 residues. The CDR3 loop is CATSPRVGGELFF. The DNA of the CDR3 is TGTGCCACCAGCCCAAGGGTGGGGGGGGAGCTGTTTTTT.

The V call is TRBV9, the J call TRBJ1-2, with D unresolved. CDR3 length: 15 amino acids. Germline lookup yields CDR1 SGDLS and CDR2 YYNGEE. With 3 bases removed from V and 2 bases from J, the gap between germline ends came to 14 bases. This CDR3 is CASSGVPGQNYGYTF. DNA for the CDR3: TGTGCCAGCAGCGGGGTACCTGGGCAGAACTATGGCTACACCTTC.

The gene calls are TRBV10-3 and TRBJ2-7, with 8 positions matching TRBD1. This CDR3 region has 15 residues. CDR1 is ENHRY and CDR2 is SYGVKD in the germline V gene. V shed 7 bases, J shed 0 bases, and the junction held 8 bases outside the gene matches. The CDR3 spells CAITHGTGISYEQYF. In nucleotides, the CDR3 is TGTGCCATCACCCACGGGACAGGCATCTCCTACGAGCAGTACTTC.

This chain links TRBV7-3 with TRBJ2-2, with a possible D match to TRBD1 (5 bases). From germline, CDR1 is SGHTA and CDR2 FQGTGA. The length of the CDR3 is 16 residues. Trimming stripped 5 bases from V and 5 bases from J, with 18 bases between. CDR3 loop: CASSPALGAQTGELFF. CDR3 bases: TGTGCCAGCAGCCCCGCATTAGGGGCTCAGACCGGGGAGCTGTTTTTT.

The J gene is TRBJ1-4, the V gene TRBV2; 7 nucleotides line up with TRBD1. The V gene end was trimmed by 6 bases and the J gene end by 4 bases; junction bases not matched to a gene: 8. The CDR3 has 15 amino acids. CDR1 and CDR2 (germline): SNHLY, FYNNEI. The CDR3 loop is CASSQGQVLNEKLFF. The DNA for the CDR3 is TGTGCCAGCAGCCAAGGACAGGTGCTTAATGAAAAACTGTTTTTT.

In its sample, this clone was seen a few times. CDR3 sequence: CASSVDANSYNEQFF. CDR3 coding DNA: TGTGCCAGCAGCGTAGATGCCAACTCCTACAATGAGCAGTTCTTC. This chain connects TRBV9 to TRBJ2-1, with unresolved D. The germline gives CDR1 SGDLS, CDR2 YYNGEE. The CDR3 covers 15 residues. V gave up 0 bases and J gave up 0 bases, with 7 bases separating them.

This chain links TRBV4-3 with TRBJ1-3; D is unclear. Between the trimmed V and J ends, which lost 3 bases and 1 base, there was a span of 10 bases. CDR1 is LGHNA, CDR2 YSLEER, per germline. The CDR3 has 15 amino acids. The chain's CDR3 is CASSHSGNSGNTIYF. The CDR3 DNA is TGCGCCAGCAGCCACTCGGGGAATTCTGGAAACACCATATATTTT.